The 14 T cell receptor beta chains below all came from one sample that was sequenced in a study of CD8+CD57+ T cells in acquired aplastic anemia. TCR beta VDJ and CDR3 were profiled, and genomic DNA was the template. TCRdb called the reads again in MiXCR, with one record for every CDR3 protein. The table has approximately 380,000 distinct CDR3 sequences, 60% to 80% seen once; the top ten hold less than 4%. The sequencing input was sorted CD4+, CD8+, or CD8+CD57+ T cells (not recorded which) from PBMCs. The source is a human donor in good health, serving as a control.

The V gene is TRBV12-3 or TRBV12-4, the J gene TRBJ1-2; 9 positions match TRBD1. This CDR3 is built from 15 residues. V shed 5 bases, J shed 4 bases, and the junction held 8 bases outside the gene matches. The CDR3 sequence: CASSEPGTGLYGYTF. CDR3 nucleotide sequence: TGTGCCAGCAGTGAGCCCGGGACAGGGCTCTATGGCTACACCTTC.

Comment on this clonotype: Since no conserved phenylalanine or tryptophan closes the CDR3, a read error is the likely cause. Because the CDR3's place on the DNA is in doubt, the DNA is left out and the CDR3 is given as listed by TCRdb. The CDR3 region is CASSPLSGRLYA. The chain uses TRBV7-6 and TRBJ1-6; the table assigns TRBD1, which was not confirmed against the DNA. The length of the CDR3 is 12 amino acids, counting both ends. Per the germline V gene, CDR1 is SGHVS and CDR2 is FNYEAQ.

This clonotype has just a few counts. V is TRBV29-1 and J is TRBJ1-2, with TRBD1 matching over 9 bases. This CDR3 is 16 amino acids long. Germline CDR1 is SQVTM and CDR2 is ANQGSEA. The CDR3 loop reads CSASRTGVSLLEGYTF. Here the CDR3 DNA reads TGCAGTGCTTCCCGGACAGGGGTCTCCCTATTGGAGGGCTACACCTTC.

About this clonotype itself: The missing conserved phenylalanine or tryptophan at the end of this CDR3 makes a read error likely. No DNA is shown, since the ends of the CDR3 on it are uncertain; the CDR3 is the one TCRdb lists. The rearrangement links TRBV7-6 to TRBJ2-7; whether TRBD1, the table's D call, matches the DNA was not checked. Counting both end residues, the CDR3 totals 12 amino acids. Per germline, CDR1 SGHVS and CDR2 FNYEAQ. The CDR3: CASSYGPAQRTN.

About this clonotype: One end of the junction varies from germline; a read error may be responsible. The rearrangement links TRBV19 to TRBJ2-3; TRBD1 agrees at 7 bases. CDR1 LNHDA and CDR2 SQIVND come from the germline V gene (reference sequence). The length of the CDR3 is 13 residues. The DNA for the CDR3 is TGTGCCACTAGTACAGGGGCCTCAGCTACGCAGTATTTT. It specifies CATSTGASATQYF. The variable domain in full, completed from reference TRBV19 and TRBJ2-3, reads DGGITQSPKYLFRKEGQNVTLSCEQNLNHDAMYWYRQDPGQGLRLIYYSQIVNDFQKGDIAEGYSVSREKKESFPLTVTSAQKNPTAFYLCATSTGASATQYFGPGTRLTVL.

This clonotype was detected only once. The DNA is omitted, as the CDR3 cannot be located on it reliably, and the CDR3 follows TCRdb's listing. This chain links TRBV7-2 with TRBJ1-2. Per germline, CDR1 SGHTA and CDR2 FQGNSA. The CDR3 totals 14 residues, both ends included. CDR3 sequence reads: CASSRGSDTQYFGF.

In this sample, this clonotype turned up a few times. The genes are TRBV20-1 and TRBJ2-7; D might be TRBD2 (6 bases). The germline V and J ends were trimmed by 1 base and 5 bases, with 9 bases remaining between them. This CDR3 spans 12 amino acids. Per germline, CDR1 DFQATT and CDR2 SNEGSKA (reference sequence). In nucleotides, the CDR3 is TGCAGTGCTAGAGTGTCTAGCGACGAGCAGTACTTC. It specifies CSARVSSDEQYF.

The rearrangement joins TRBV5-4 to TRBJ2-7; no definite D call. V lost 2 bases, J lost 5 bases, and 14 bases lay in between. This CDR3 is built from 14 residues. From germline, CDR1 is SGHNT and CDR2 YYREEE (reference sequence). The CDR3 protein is CASSFPAQFDEQYF. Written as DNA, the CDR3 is TGTGCCAGCAGCTTCCCGGCACAGTTCGACGAGCAGTACTTC.

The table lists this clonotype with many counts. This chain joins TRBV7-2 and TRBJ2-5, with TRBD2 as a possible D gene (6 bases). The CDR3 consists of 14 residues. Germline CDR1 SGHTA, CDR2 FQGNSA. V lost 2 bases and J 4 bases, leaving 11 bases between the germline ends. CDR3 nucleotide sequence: TGTGCCAGCAGCTTAAGGACTAATGGAGAGACCCAGTACTTC. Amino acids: CASSLRTNGETQYF.

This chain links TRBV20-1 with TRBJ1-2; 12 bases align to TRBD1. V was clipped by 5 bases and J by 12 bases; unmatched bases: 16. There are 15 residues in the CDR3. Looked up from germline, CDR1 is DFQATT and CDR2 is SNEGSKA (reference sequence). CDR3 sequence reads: CSAETSGTGGFGDTF. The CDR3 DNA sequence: TGCAGTGCTGAAACATCCGGGACAGGGGGCTTCGGCGACACCTTC.

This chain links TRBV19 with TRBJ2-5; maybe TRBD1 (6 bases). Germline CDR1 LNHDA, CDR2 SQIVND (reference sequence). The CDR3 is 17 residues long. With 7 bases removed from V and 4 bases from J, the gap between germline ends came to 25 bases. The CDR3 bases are TGTGCCAGTACCGAGGACCAATCTGGGGGCACCCTAGAGACCCAGTACTTC. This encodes CASTEDQSGGTLETQYF.

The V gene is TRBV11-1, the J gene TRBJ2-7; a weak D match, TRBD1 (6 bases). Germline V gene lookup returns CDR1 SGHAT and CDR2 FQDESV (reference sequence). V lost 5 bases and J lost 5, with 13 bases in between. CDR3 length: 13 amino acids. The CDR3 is CASSVSRDNEQYF. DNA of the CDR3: TGTGCCAGCAGCGTGAGCAGGGACAACGAGCAGTACTTC.

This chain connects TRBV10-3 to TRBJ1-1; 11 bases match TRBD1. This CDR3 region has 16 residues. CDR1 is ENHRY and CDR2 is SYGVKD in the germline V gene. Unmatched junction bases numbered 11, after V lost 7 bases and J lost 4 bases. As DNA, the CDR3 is TGTGCCATCACCGAGGACAGGGGGCGCTTTTCCACTGAAGCTTTCTTT. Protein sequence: CAITEDRGRFSTEAFF.

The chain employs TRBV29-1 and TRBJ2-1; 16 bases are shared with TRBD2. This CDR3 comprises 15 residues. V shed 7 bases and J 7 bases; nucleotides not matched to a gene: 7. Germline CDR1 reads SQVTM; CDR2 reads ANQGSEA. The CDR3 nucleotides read TGCAGCGGCGCCGGGACTAGCGGGGGGGCGAATGAGCAGTTCTTC. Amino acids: CSGAGTSGGANEQFF.